Listed here are 17 T cell receptor beta chains from one sample, sequenced in a study of spatial heterogeneity in lung cancer. Time point reported: sample taken at primary tumor resection. Researchers sequenced whole RNA taken from tumor, nontumor lung or frozen PBMC without sorting. TCRdb called the 5' RACE reads again in MiXCR, with one record for every CDR3 protein. The profile shows about 5,000 distinct CDR3 sequences, 15% to 20% of them singletons. The sample consisted of normal lung tissue next to the tumor, taken at surgery. All receptors derive from a male donor with early-stage non-small cell lung cancer.

By frequency in the sample, this clonotype is medium-sized. The chain employs TRBV27 and TRBJ2-3, with TRBD2 identical over 11 bases. Germline CDR1 is MNHEY and CDR2 is SMNVEV (reference sequence). The CDR3 covers 18 residues. Trimming took 6 bases from V and 0 from J; bases not matched to a gene: 11. The CDR3 DNA sequence: TGTGCCAGCAGGATCGGGACTAGCGGCCCCTCTAGCACAGATACGCAGTATTTT. Translating it yields CASRIGTSGPSSTDTQYF.

This clonotype was seen repeatedly, ten times or more. The gene calls are TRBV4-1 and TRBJ2-5; weak D call: TRBD1 (6 bases). V dropped 2 bases and J dropped 1 base, with 11 bases sitting between them. CDR3 length: 15 amino acids. Germline CDR1 and CDR2: MGHRA and YSYEKL. CDR3 bases: TGCGCCAGCAGCCAAACTCGGACAGTCCAAGAGACCCAGTACTTC. Protein product: CASSQTRTVQETQYF.

This clonotype is judged medium-sized. The genes are TRBV7-2 and TRBJ2-5; D call uncertain. In germline, CDR1 is SGHTA, CDR2 FQGNSA. Deletions cut 3 bases from V and 0 bases from J, with 5 bases between. There are 13 residues in the CDR3. Here the CDR3 DNA reads TGTGCCAGCAGCTTTATGGACCAAGAGACCCAGTACTTC. It specifies CASSFMDQETQYF.

This clonotype is labeled medium-sized (0.01 to 0.1%). The rearrangement uses TRBV7-2 and TRBJ2-5, with D possibly TRBD1 on 6 matching bases. The CDR3 loop spans 12 amino acids. Per germline, CDR1 SGHTA and CDR2 FQGNSA. V lost 5 bases to trimming and J lost 5 bases, with 9 bases between them. The CDR3 DNA reads TGTGCCAGCAGCCAGGGGATGGAGACCCAGTACTTC. Translated: CASSQGMETQYF.

For this clonotype: A clone one base away is much larger, so this may be a read error. The chain is built from TRBV28 and TRBJ2-2; no definite D call. Germline V CDR1 and CDR2: MDHEN, SYDVKM. The CDR3 is 11 residues long. Trimming took 5 bases from V and 7 from J, leaving 5 bases between them. The CDR3 sequence: CASSALGELFF. For the CDR3, the DNA is TGTGCCAGCAGTGCCCTCGGGGAGCTGTTTTTT.

Sample share makes this clonotype large. The CDR3 is CASSFWGNSYEQYF. The DNA for the CDR3 is TGTGCCAGCAGTTTTTGGGGAAACTCCTACGAGCAGTACTTC. The genes are TRBV28 and TRBJ2-7; D remains unclear. V gave up 3 bases and J gave up 0 bases, with 9 bases separating them. Germline V gene sequence: CDR1 MDHEN, CDR2 SYDVKM. The CDR3 has 14 amino acids.

This clonotype is labeled medium-sized (0.01 to 0.1%). The J gene is TRBJ2-1, the V gene TRBV7-9, with 10 bases lining up with TRBD2. After removal of 2 bases from V and 6 bases from J, the junction contained 10 bases not matched to a gene. The CDR3 runs to 17 residues. Germline V lookup: CDR1 SEHNR, CDR2 FQNEAQ (reference sequence). The CDR3 sequence: CASSLTHTSGDRNEQFF. The CDR3 nucleotides are TGTGCCAGCAGCTTAACCCATACTAGCGGGGACCGCAATGAGCAGTTCTTC.

This clonotype is medium-sized by share. The V gene is TRBV3-1, the J gene TRBJ2-5, with D unclear. The CDR3 sequence is 14 residues long. Germline V lookup: CDR1 LGHDT, CDR2 YNNKEL (reference sequence). The germline V and J ends were trimmed by 0 bases and 1 base, with 6 bases remaining between them. CDR3 in DNA: TGTGCCAGCAGCCAAGAGTACAGCCAAGAGACCCAGTACTTC. The encoded protein is CASSQEYSQETQYF.

This clonotype is labeled as medium-sized. The chain combines TRBV7-2 with TRBJ2-5; D unclear. V lost 2 bases and J 5 bases, leaving 9 bases between the germline ends. This CDR3 comprises 13 residues. Germline V gene data show CDR1 as SGHTA and CDR2 as FQGNSA. The CDR3, as DNA: TGTGCCAGCAGCTTATTGGGCCGGGAGACCCAGTACTTC. This gives the protein CASSLLGRETQYF.

This clonotype is labeled as medium-sized. The chain couples TRBV12-3 or TRBV12-4 to TRBJ1-3; 8 bases fit TRBD1. This CDR3 is 15 amino acids long. V was clipped by 6 bases and J by 11 bases; unmatched bases: 15. The CDR3 nucleotides read TGTGCCAGCAGAGGGGACAGGACCCAATCGCGGGCCATATATTTT. Its protein is CASRGDRTQSRAIYF.

In its sample, this clonotype is medium-sized. The V gene is TRBV5-5, the J gene TRBJ2-5; 12 nucleotides line up with TRBD2. This CDR3 region has 16 residues. Germline trimming cut 0 bases from V and 3 bases from J; bases unmatched to any gene: 3. Germline V gene lookup returns CDR1 SGHKS and CDR2 YYEKEE (reference sequence). The chain's CDR3 is CASSLAASGGEETQYF. The DNA for the CDR3 is TGTGCCAGCAGCTTGGCCGCTAGCGGGGGGGAAGAGACCCAGTACTTC.

This clonotype came up many times. The chain recombines TRBV11-1 with TRBJ2-7; D gene ambiguous. Germline CDR1 SGHAT, CDR2 FQDESV (reference sequence). Trimming cost V 0 bases and J 7 bases, with 10 bases left between them. This CDR3 has 13 residues. This chain's CDR3 is CASSLAARQEQYF. The CDR3 DNA reads TGTGCCAGCAGCTTAGCGGCCCGGCAAGAGCAGTACTTC.

The V and J genes are TRBV5-1 and TRBJ2-5; 9 bases match TRBD2. With 3 bases clipped from V and 4 bases from J, the junction kept 7 bases outside the gene matches. Germline CDR1 reads SGHRS; CDR2 reads YFSETQ. The CDR3 has 15 amino acids. CDR3: CASSSQGAGGETQYF. The CDR3, as DNA: TGCGCCAGCAGCTCGCAGGGAGCGGGAGGAGAGACCCAGTACTTC. The complete variable domain, with remaining parts taken from reference TRBV5-1 and TRBJ2-5, reads KAGVTQTPRYLIKTRGQQVTLSCSPISGHRSVSWYQQTPGQGLQFLFEYFSETQRNKGNFPGRFSGRQFSNSRSEMNVSTLELGDSALYLCASSSQGAGGETQYFGPGTRLLVL.

This clonotype is medium-sized by share. The V call is TRBV5-1, the J call TRBJ2-5; TRBD1 matches 10 bases. Unmatched junction bases numbered 6, after V lost 4 bases and J lost 3 bases. The CDR3 is made up of 15 amino acids. Germline V gene lookup returns CDR1 SGHRS and CDR2 YFSETQ. CDR3 loop: CASSRGTGAEETQYF. The CDR3 DNA sequence: TGCGCCAGCAGCCGGGGGACAGGGGCTGAAGAGACCCAGTACTTC.

This clonotype has ten or more counts. The chain is built from TRBV20-1 and TRBJ2-1; TRBD2 aligns across 13 bases. Germline CDR1 DFQATT, CDR2 SNEGSKA (reference sequence). V gave up 4 bases and J gave up 6 bases; unmatched junction bases: 3. The CDR3 runs to 14 residues. CDR3 nucleotides: TGCAGTGCTATAGGGACTAGCGGGATCAATGAGCAGTTCTTC. Translated: CSAIGTSGINEQFF.

By sample fraction, this clonotype is medium-sized. The V and J genes are TRBV5-1 and TRBJ2-3; 9 bases fit TRBD1. Germline-derived CDR1 and CDR2 are SGHRS and YFSETQ. The CDR3 extends over 14 amino acids. V was clipped by 3 bases and J by 3 bases; unmatched bases: 2. The CDR3 here is CASSSGQGTDTQYF. The CDR3 DNA follows: TGCGCCAGCAGCTCCGGACAGGGGACAGATACGCAGTATTTT. Based on the CDR3 plus reference TRBV5-1 and TRBJ2-3, the full variable domain is KAGVTQTPRYLIKTRGQQVTLSCSPISGHRSVSWYQQTPGQGLQFLFEYFSETQRNKGNFPGRFSGRQFSNSRSEMNVSTLELGDSALYLCASSSGQGTDTQYFGPGTRLTVL.

This chain links TRBV12-3 or TRBV12-4 with TRBJ2-5; D is possibly TRBD1 or TRBD2 (5 bases each). V was cut by 9 bases and J by 6 bases, with 17 bases left in between. The CDR3 totals 13 residues. The CDR3 sequence: CARPSVRGQTQYF. The CDR3 nucleotides read TGTGCCAGACCATCAGTTCGGGGACAGACCCAGTACTTC.